This paragraph reports one T cell receptor beta chain. These data originate in a study of T cell responses to AZD1222 COVID-19 vaccine. J lost 1 base, V lost 6 bases, and 2 bases had no gene match. This CDR3 has 13 amino acids. Germline V lookup: CDR1 MNHEY, CDR2 SVGAGI. Clones were read by immunoSEQ multiplex PCR, and TCRdb kept only the in-frame ones, dropping some. Seen here are 150,000 or so clones, approximately 92% observed once, and the top ten hold 5%. The chain recombines TRBV6-5 with TRBJ1-1; 7 nucleotides agree with TRBD1. This sequence originates from an adult in good health. The sequences come from peripheral blood, collected on day 0 of AZD1222 vaccination. The CDR3 region is CASRGQTNTEAFF. The CDR3 DNA sequence: TGTGCCAGCAGGGGACAGACGAACACTGAAGCTTTCTTT.